This note documents a single T cell receptor (beta chain) sequence. The specificity of this receptor is unknown. Base qualities are not at hand, and no much larger clone is one base apart. TCR CDR3 regions were amplified from genomic DNA by multiplex PCR using the deep immunoSEQ assay. Extracted genomic DNA from each cell subset was spread evenly across all wells of several immunoSEQ 96-well plates, with each plate serving as a replicate. Each replicate PCR for sorted subsets received 200 ng genomic DNA, equal to about 29,000 T cell genomes. Purified libraries were measured with a Qubit 3.0 fluorometer, size-checked on a Bioanalyzer 2100, and measured again with the KAPA Library Quantification kit. Every immunoSEQ 96-well plate was sequenced on a separate single-read 150-cycle Illumina NextSeq 550 flow cell. On the study's bioinformatics: Because the immunoSEQ output included only junctional sequences and no quality scores, the filtering could not be the same as the filtering used for full-length reads. Sequences were annotated with PyIR, a Python wrapper for IgBLAST v1.9, using IMGT germline references to assign V/J genes and CDR3. Reads with weak V/J assignments (E-value above 1e-6), missing CDR3, stop codons, out-of-frame junctions, or ambiguous translated residues were removed. V3J clonotypes were defined as sequences sharing an identical inferred V gene, J gene, and CDR3 amino acid sequence. Percentage overlap between repertoires was calculated by dividing the number of shared unique clonotypes by the size of the smaller repertoire. Repertoire richness was assessed with RTK rarefaction, the Chao1 estimator, and Recon v2.1 estimates of unobserved clonotypes. OLGA was used to compute generation probabilities for all TCRbeta clonotypes that the gDNA method yielded from a few donors. Held by TCRdb, this immuneACCESS table contains in-frame sequences only and omits some clones. Under half of the omission traces to an unresolved V gene where checked; the cause of the rest is unknown. That table is the source of V, J and clone size, and D and trimming were worked out from the DNA. Recorded for this sample are 2 million to 3 million clones; 93% of them occurred a single time. Roughly 0.39% of the sample goes to the ten largest clones.

The data stem from a study of shared clonotypes between healthy human individuals (dated by TCRdb to 2020 to 2021). Study-level background: A couple of women and a few men aged 18 to 49 years were included in the cohort. For each donor, CD4 naive and CD4 memory were each given three plates, CD8 naive was given two plates, and CD8 memory was given one plate. To estimate repertoire size and how much clonotype sharing occurs between individuals, the study deeply sequenced the blood TCR repertoires of five healthy adults. Libraries were prepared and TCR repertoires were sequenced by different laboratories using diverse techniques, in order to increase sequencing depth and limit assay-specific biases. Each donor's leukapheresis produced roughly between roughly 0.85 and 9.5 billion PBMCs. The paper's findings and limits, for the study overall: Across four donors, approximately 5% of naive CD4, approximately 3.5% of naive CD8, 2.3% of memory CD4, and approximately 0.4% of memory CD8 clonotypes were shared. Larger estimated clonotype richness was generally found for naive subsets than for memory subsets. Pairwise subsampling indicated that sequencing depth was expected to affect the degree of clonotype sharing among donors. Rarefaction of sorted-subset datasets indicated incomplete sequencing despite the large sequencing depth. Sampling was restricted to blood, and TCR repertoires in tissue are likely to differ from TCR repertoires in blood. Compared with non-shared clonotypes, clonotypes shared by all four sorted-subset donors had higher generation probabilities. Because the study included a small number of donors, the genetic and exposure-history diversity represented was limited.

The donors were healthy, HIV-negative adults who had no recently reported acute infections or vaccinations. Every donor was a Caucasian adult residing in Nashville, Tennessee, USA. CD4+ T cells were enriched by magnetic negative selection, after which naive cells were positively selected on CD45RA and the negative fraction was taken as the memory subset. Blood was collected by leukapheresis, and PBMCs were isolated by Ficoll-Histopaque density gradient centrifugation and then cryopreserved in liquid nitrogen vapor phase. Analytical flow cytometry was used to check the purity and quantity of every magnetically sorted T cell population. Genomic DNA was isolated from each sorted fraction and quantified by UV absorbance on a Nanodrop 2000c. For this chain, trimming is 5 bases at the V end and 6 bases at the J end, and the number of junction bases without a gene match is 12. From cysteine to phenylalanine, the CDR3 is 15 amino acids long. Of all the DNA, just the CDR3 is kept, 45 bases in frame from base 1. Reading the germline V gene gives CDR1 SGHAT and CDR2 FQNNGV.

The sequence was obtained from a young man in good health. Some clones in this sample may be carry-over from other donors' samples. The rearrangement joined TRBV11-2 to TRBJ2-7; 8 of the junction bases match TRBD1. The material sequenced was naive CD4+ T cells from PBMCs. Interpreted using the paper, the cell subset or site label stands for: CD45RA+ positively selected. The CDR3 protein sequence reads: CASSTRLGQGSEQYF. The nucleotide sequence reads TGTGCCAGCAGCACGAGGCTTGGACAGGGCTCCGAGCAGTACTTC.